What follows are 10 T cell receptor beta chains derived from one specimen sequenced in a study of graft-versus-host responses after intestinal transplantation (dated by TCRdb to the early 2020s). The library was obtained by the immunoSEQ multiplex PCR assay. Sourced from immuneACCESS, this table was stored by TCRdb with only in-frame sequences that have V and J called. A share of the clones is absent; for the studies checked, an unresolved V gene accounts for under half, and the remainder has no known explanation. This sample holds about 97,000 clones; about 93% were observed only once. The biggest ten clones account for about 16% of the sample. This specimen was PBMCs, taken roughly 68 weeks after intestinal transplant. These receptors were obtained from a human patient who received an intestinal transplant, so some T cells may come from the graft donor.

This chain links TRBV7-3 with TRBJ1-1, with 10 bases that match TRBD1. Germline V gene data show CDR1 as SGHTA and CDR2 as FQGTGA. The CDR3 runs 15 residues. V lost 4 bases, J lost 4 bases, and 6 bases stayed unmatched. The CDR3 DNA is TGTGCCAGCAGCTCGACAGGGGGCGGAGGCACTGAAGCTTTCTTT. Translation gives CASSSTGGGGTEAFF.

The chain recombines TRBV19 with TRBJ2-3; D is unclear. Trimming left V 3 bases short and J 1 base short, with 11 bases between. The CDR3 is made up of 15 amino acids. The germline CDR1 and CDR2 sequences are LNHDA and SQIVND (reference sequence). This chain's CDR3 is CASSIWQAGTDTQYF. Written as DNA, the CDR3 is TGTGCCAGTAGTATCTGGCAGGCCGGCACAGATACGCAGTATTTT.

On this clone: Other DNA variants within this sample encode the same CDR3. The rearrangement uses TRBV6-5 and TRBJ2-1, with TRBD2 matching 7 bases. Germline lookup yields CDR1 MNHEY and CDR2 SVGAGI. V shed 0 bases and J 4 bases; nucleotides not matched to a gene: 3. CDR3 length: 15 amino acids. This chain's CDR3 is CASSYSSGGYNEQFF. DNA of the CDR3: TGTGCCAGCAGTTACTCGTCGGGGGGTTACAATGAGCAGTTCTTC.

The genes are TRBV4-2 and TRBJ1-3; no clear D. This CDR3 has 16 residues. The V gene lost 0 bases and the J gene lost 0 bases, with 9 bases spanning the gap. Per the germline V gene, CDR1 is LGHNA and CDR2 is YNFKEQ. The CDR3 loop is CASSQEDHSSGNTIYF. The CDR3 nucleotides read TGTGCCAGCAGCCAAGAGGACCACAGCTCTGGAAACACCATATATTTT.

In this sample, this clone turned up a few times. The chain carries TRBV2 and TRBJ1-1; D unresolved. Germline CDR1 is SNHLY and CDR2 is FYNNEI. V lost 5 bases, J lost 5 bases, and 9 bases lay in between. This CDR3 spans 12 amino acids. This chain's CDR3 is CASSLVGTEAFF. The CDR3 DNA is TGTGCCAGCAGTCTGGTCGGGACTGAAGCTTTCTTT.

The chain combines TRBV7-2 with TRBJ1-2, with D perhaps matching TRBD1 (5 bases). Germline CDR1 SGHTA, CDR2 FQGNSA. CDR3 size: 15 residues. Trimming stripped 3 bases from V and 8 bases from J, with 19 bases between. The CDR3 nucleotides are TGTGCCAGCAGCTTCCCCCGCGGGGGGGGACGGGGCTACACCTTC. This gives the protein CASSFPRGGGRGYTF. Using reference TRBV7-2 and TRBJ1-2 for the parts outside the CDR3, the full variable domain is GAGVSQSPSNKVTEKGKDVELRCDPISGHTALYWYRQSLGQGLEFLIYFQGNSAPDKSGLPSDRFSAERTGGSVSTLTIQRTQQEDSAVYLCASSFPRGGGRGYTFGSGTRLTVV.

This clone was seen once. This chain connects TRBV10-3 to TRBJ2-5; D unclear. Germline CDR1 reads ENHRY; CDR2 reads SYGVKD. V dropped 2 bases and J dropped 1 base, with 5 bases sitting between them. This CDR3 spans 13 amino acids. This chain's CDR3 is CAISERTQETQYF. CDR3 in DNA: TGTGCCATCAGTGAGAGGACCCAAGAGACCCAGTACTTC.

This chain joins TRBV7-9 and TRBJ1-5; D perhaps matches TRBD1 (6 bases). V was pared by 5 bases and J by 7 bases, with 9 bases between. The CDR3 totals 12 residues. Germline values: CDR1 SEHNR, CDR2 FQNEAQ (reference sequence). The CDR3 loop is CASSRGAQPQHF. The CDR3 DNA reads TGTGCCAGCAGCCGGGGGGCACAGCCCCAGCATTTT.

Here the CDR3 reads CASSVSGGNTGELFF. CDR3 nucleotide sequence: TGTGCCAGCAGTGTTAGCGGGGGGAACACCGGGGAGCTGTTTTTT. This sequence joins TRBV6-4 and TRBJ2-2, with 9 bases matching TRBD2. The germline V gene encodes CDR1 MRHNA and CDR2 SNTAGT. The CDR3 runs to 15 residues. V trimming: 4 bases; J trimming: 1 base; junction bases outside the gene matches: 1.

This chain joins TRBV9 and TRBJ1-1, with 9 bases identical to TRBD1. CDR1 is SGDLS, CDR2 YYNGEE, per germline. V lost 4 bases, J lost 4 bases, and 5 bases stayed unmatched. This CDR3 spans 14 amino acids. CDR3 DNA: TGTGCCAGCAGCCCTACGACAGGGGGCACTGAAGCTTTCTTT. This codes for CASSPTTGGTEAFF.